This TCR beta chain was found in a study of CD8 T cells in Susac syndrome. RNA, at about 0.5 to 1 ug, was reverse transcribed with random hexamers. TCRdb re-analysed the immunoSEQ multiplex PCR reads in MiXCR, keeping a single row per CDR3 protein. The sample consists of about 120,000 distinct CDR3 sequences, less than 95% of them appearing once. CD8+ and CD4+ T cells from blood underwent TCR beta sequencing. The germline V and J ends were trimmed by 6 bases and 4 bases, with 13 bases remaining between them. This CDR3 is 13 amino acids long. Germline V gene sequence: CDR1 SNHLY, CDR2 FYNNEI. The chain joins TRBV2 to TRBJ2-7; D is possibly TRBD1 (6 bases). This receptor was taken from a human donor in good health. Specimen: CD4+ T cells from PBMCs. CDR3 region: CASRTGTTYEQYF. CDR3 coding DNA: TGTGCCAGCAGGACCGGGACAACATACGAGCAGTACTTC.